These T cell receptor beta chains were read from a single sample in a study of T cells in Graves' hyperthyroidism and ophthalmopathy. TCRdb processed the multiplex PCR reads anew with MiXCR; each CDR3 protein has one entry. The profile shows about 480,000 distinct CDR3 sequences, approximately 22% of them singletons. The sample comprised blood. All receptors come from a woman between 65 and 79 years old with Graves' ophthalmopathy. Each CDR3 is given with its conserved first and last residue. A D gene is named only where the DNA matches it firmly. A row's size may be missing; if present it is once, few, many or a size class.

j_call d_call clone_size v_call cdr3_length cdr3_aa cdr3_nt
TRBJ1-4 TRBD1 NA TRBV20-1 13 CSASPTGGEKLFF TGCAGTGCTAGCCCGACAGGGGGAGAAAAACTGTTTTTT
TRBJ2-1 NA NA TRBV4-3 15 CASSQGGKSYNEQFF TGCGCCAGCAGCCAAGGCGGGAAATCCTACAATGAGCAGTTCTTC
TRBJ1-4 NA many TRBV6-5 15 CASSYSLGGRGKLFF TGTGCCAGCAGTTACTCCCTGGGGGGGCGAGGAAAACTGTTTTTT
TRBJ2-1 NA few TRBV7-2 15 CASSLAAGWYNEQFF TGTGCCAGCAGCTTAGCGGCAGGGTGGTACAATGAGCAGTTCTTC
TRBJ2-3 NA once TRBV7-9 15 CASSLEGINTDTQYF TGTGCCAGCAGCTTAGAGGGCATAAACACAGATACGCAGTATTTT
TRBJ2-7 TRBD2 NA TRBV5-6 18 CASSPHGLAGGTSYEQYF TGTGCCAGCAGCCCCCACGGACTAGCGGGAGGGACATCCTACGAGCAGTACTTC
TRBJ2-7 NA many TRBV28 13 CATSRDTEYEQYF TGTGCCACCAGCCGGGACACGGAATACGAGCAGTACTTC
TRBJ1-5 NA NA TRBV4-3 16 CASSHPFRQLNQPQHF TGCGCCAGCAGCCATCCCTTCCGACAGTTGAATCAGCCCCAGCATTTT
TRBJ2-7 TRBD2 NA TRBV10-3 14 CAISRTSGGYEQYF TGTGCCATCAGCCGGACTAGCGGAGGCTACGAGCAGTACTTC
TRBJ1-5 NA few TRBV28 15 CASSSAPGSNQPQHF TGTGCCAGCAGTTCCGCCCCAGGCAGCAATCAGCCCCAGCATTTT
TRBJ2-3 TRBD2 NA TRBV7-2 14 CAGSFSGGTDTQYF TGTGCCGGCAGCTTTAGCGGGGGCACAGATACGCAGTATTTT
TRBJ1-2 NA NA TRBV24-1 13 CATSDPGRGGYTF TGTGCCACCAGTGACCCCGGACGGGGTGGCTACACCTTC
TRBJ1-2 NA NA TRBV20-1 10 CSALNGGYTF TGCAGTGCCCTGAATGGCGGCTACACCTTC
TRBJ2-2 TRBD1 NA TRBV12-3/TRBV12-4 16 CASRPHAGTGPGELFF TGTGCCAGCAGACCGCACGCCGGGACAGGGCCCGGGGAGCTGTTTTTT
TRBJ2-2 TRBD2 many TRBV7-2 18 CASSFPPTSGSVAGELFF TGTGCCAGCAGCTTCCCCCCGACTAGCGGGAGTGTCGCCGGGGAGCTGTTTTTT
TRBJ2-4 NA few TRBV19 17 CASSPPRRMDAKNIQYF TGTGCCAGTAGTCCCCCGCGGAGGATGGATGCCAAAAACATTCAGTACTTC
TRBJ2-3 NA NA TRBV5-1 16 CASSLQRSGGADTQYF TGCGCCAGCAGCTTACAAAGGAGCGGTGGAGCGGATACGCAGTATTTT
TRBJ2-3 NA many TRBV28 13 CASSFVNPDTQYF TGTGCCAGCAGTTTCGTCAATCCAGATACGCAGTATTTT
TRBJ2-1 TRBD2 NA TRBV5-6 14 CASSLIAGGNEQFF TGTGCCAGCAGCTTGATAGCGGGAGGGAATGAGCAGTTCTTC
TRBJ2-1 TRBD2 NA TRBV6-1 14 CASSSRLAVNEQFF TGTGCCAGCAGTTCAAGGCTAGCGGTCAATGAGCAGTTCTTC
TRBJ2-6 NA many TRBV12-3/TRBV12-4 15 CASSLDTSGANVLTF TGTGCCAGCAGTCTCGACACCTCTGGGGCCAACGTCCTGACTTTC
TRBJ2-7 NA NA TRBV12-3/TRBV12-4 12 CASSLDPLEQYF TGTGCCAGCAGTTTGGACCCTCTGGAGCAGTACTTC
TRBJ2-5 TRBD1 many TRBV12-3/TRBV12-4 14 CASSLAGGKETQYF TGTGCCAGCAGTTTGGCAGGGGGAAAAGAGACCCAGTACTTC
TRBJ2-1 NA NA TRBV20-1 11 CSVARHNEQFF TGCAGTGTGGCTCGGCACAATGAGCAGTTCTTC
TRBJ1-2 NA NA TRBV20-1 13 CSASRPNRVGYTF TGCAGTGCTAGCCGACCTAACAGGGTCGGCTACACCTTC
TRBJ2-3 NA NA TRBV5-5 15 CASSLDVNRYTPQYF TGTGCCAGCAGCTTGGACGTGAACCGCTACACTCCGCAGTATTTT
TRBJ2-2 NA NA TRBV7-3 15 CASSPGQFGSGELFF TGTGCCAGCAGCCCCGGACAGTTTGGGTCCGGGGAGCTGTTTTTT
TRBJ2-1 NA many TRBV27 16 CASRPTWGGPGNEQFF TGTGCCAGCAGACCTACCTGGGGCGGGCCCGGCAATGAGCAGTTCTTC
TRBJ1-1 NA few TRBV18 14 CASSPGGRHTEAFF TGTGCCAGCTCCCCTGGGGGGCGGCACACTGAAGCTTTCTTT
TRBJ1-1 NA NA TRBV19 12 CADRGKNTEAFF TGTGCCGATAGGGGGAAGAACACTGAAGCTTTCTTT
TRBJ2-1 TRBD2 many TRBV7-3 15 CASSTGTSVYNEQFF TGTGCCAGCAGCACCGGGACTAGCGTTTACAATGAGCAGTTCTTC